Listed here are 10 T cell receptor beta chains from one sample, sequenced in a study of PD-L1 blockade in urothelial cancer (dated by TCRdb to 2017 to 2019). Libraries were built with the immunoSEQ multiplex PCR assay. The immuneACCESS repertoire file appears here via TCRdb, limited to in-frame rearrangements. These files lack a portion of the clones; in checked studies, under half of the deficit traces to unresolved V genes, and the cause of the others is not known. The sample includes 29,000 or so clones, with roughly 86% observed a single time. About 3.4% of the sample is held by the ten biggest clonotypes. The source was PBMCs, collected around atezolizumab (anti-PD-L1) treatment. Receptor source: a man aged 45-65 years with urothelial cancer.

V usage is TRBV7-9 and J usage is TRBJ1-2; D call uncertain. The V end was cut by 1 base, the J end by 0 bases, with 9 bases between. CDR1 and CDR2 (germline): SEHNR, FQNEAQ (reference sequence). This CDR3 region has 15 residues. The DNA of the CDR3 is TGTGCCAGCAGCTTAGACCCGGGAGCTAACTATGGCTACACCTTC. This translates into CASSLDPGANYGYTF.

This chain connects TRBV28 to TRBJ2-7; TRBD2 is a possible D gene (5 bases). Germline values: CDR1 MDHEN, CDR2 SYDVKM. The CDR3 consists of 12 residues. Trimming pared 6 bases from V and 5 bases from J, leaving 11 bases between. CDR3 residues: CASSPGRDEQYF. As DNA, the CDR3 is TGTGCCAGCAGCCCGGGAAGGGACGAGCAGTACTTC.

This chain links TRBV15 with TRBJ2-3; 9 bases fit TRBD2. Per germline, CDR1 LNHNV and CDR2 YYDKDF (reference sequence). V trimming: 1 base; J trimming: 5 bases; junction bases outside the gene matches: 7. This CDR3 has 16 amino acids. The CDR3 sequence is CATSRGGREQVDTQYF. The CDR3 DNA reads as TGTGCCACCAGCAGAGGCGGGAGGGAGCAGGTAGATACGCAGTATTTT.

The rearrangement links TRBV7-9 to TRBJ2-1; 12 nucleotides line up with TRBD2. There are 15 residues in the CDR3. V lost 4 bases to trimming and J lost 5 bases; unmatched junction nucleotides: 3. Looked up from germline, CDR1 is SEHNR and CDR2 is FQNEAQ (reference sequence). The CDR3 bases are TGTGCCAGCAGCTCTAGCGGGGGGGCTAACAATGAGCAGTTCTTC. Protein sequence: CASSSSGGANNEQFF.

The V gene is TRBV5-1, the J gene TRBJ1-3, with D perhaps TRBD1 (5 bases). Germline CDR1 and CDR2: SGHRS and YFSETQ. CDR3 length: 15 amino acids. V was cut by 4 bases and J by 3 bases, with 14 bases left in between. The CDR3 loop is CASSIDRNYGNTIYF. The CDR3 DNA sequence: TGCGCCAGCAGCATAGACAGAAACTATGGAAACACCATATATTTT.

This clone was found a few times. This chain uses TRBV19 with TRBJ2-1, with a weak D call TRBD2 (6 bases). Germline CDR1 reads LNHDA; CDR2 reads SQIVND (reference sequence). Trimming shortened V by 3 bases and J by 6 bases, and 18 bases separated the two germline ends. This CDR3 is built from 16 residues. CDR3 residues: CASSISVLARGNEQFF. The CDR3 region has the DNA TGTGCCAGTAGTATCTCTGTTCTAGCGCGAGGCAATGAGCAGTTCTTC.

The chain has TRBV9 and TRBJ2-7; no definite D call. Germline loops: CDR1 SGDLS, CDR2 YYNGEE. V lost 2 bases to trimming and J lost 0 bases, with 9 bases between them. The length of the CDR3 is 14 residues. CDR3: CASSVTGGSYEQYF. For the CDR3, the DNA is TGTGCCAGCAGCGTCACGGGTGGCTCCTACGAGCAGTACTTC.

The chain is built from TRBV19 and TRBJ2-2, with 7 positions matching TRBD1. The germline gives CDR1 LNHDA, CDR2 SQIVND (reference sequence). The CDR3 has 17 residues. Trimming took 1 base from V and 2 from J; bases not matched to a gene: 7. The CDR3, as DNA: TGTGCCAGTAGTATAGGAGGGGGCACGGTTAACACCGGGGAGCTGTTTTTT. As protein: CASSIGGGTVNTGELFF.

V gene TRBV6-5 combines with J gene TRBJ1-1, with D tentatively TRBD1 (5 bases). Germline-derived CDR1 and CDR2 are MNHEY and SVGAGI. This CDR3 is built from 13 residues. Trimming left V 2 bases short and J 6 bases short, with 10 bases between. CDR3 in amino acids: CASSYVRGAEAFF. The CDR3 DNA reads TGTGCCAGCAGTTACGTTAGGGGCGCTGAAGCTTTCTTT.

The chain couples TRBV13 to TRBJ2-3; 7 bases are a match to TRBD2. Trimming removed 5 bases from V and 0 bases from J; junction bases left unmatched: 20. The CDR3 covers 20 residues. CDR1 and CDR2 from the germline V gene are PRHDT and FYEKMQ (reference sequence). The CDR3: CASSDRAHPGLTSSTDTQYF. The CDR3 nucleotides read TGTGCCAGCAGCGATAGAGCCCACCCGGGACTAACGTCTAGCACAGATACGCAGTATTTT.